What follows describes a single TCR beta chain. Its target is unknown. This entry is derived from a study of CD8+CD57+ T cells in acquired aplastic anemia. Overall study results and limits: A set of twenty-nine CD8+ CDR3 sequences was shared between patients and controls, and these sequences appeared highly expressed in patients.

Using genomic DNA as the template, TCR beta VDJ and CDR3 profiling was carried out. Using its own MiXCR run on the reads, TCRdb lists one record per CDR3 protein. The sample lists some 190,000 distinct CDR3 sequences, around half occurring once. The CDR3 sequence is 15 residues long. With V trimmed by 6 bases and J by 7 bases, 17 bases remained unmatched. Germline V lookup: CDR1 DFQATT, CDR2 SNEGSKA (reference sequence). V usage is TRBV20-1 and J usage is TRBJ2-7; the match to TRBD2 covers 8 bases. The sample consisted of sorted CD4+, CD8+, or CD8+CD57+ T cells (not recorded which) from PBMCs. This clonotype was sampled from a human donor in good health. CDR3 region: CSALGELAAEREQYF. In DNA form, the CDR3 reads TGCAGTGCCCTCGGCGAACTAGCGGCCGAACGAGAGCAGTACTTC.